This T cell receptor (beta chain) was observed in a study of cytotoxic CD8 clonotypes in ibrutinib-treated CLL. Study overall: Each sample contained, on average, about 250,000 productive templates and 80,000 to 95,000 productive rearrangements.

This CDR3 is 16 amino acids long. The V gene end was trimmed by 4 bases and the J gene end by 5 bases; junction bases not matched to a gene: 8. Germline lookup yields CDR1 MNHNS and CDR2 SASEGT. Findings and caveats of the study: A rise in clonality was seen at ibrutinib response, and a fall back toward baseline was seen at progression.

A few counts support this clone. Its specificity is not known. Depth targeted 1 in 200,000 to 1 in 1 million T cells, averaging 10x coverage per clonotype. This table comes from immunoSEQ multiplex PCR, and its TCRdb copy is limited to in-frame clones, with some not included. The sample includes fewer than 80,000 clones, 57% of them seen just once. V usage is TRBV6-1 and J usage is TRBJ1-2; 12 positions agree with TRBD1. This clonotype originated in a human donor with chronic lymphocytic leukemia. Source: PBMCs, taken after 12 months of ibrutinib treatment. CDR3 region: CASSVIRDRGPYGYTF. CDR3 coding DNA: TGTGCCAGCAGTGTAATCCGGGACAGGGGGCCTTATGGCTACACCTTC.